A selection of T cell receptor beta chains follows, all from one sample in a study of OX40 agonist ivuxolimab in advanced cancers. The repertoire was sequenced with immunoSEQ multiplex PCR; TCRdb's copy has only in-frame clones and lacks some. The sample has 78,000 or so clones, roughly 81% seen once. The sample consisted of CD4+ or CD8+ T cells sorted from blood, taken in a trial of the OX40 agonist ivuxolimab. The origin of the receptors is an adult with an advanced solid tumor such as melanoma, head and neck, liver or kidney cancer. The CDR3 runs from the conserved cysteine through the conserved F or W. Fields, in order: D gene, V gene, CDR3 length, clone size, J gene, CDR3 DNA, CDR3 protein. D genes are given only for firm matches. Part of the rows lack a size; the others show once, few, many or a class for expanded clones.

d_call: .
v_call: TRBV29-1
cdr3_length: 13
clone_size: .
j_call: TRBJ2-5
cdr3_nt: TGCAGCGTTCGCGAAAGGGTCCAAGAGACCCAGTACTTC
cdr3_aa: CSVRERVQETQYF

d_call: TRBD2
v_call: TRBV5-1
cdr3_length: 18
clone_size: .
j_call: TRBJ2-3
cdr3_nt: TGCGCCAGCAGCTTGTTCAGCGGGGCGCCGCCTAGCACAGATACGCAGTATTTT
cdr3_aa: CASSLFSGAPPSTDTQYF

d_call: TRBD1
v_call: TRBV7-9
cdr3_length: 16
clone_size: .
j_call: TRBJ2-7
cdr3_nt: TGTGCCAGCAGCTTTCCGACAGGGACGACTTCCTACGAGCAGTACTTC
cdr3_aa: CASSFPTGTTSYEQYF

d_call: TRBD1
v_call: TRBV6-6
cdr3_length: 14
clone_size: .
j_call: TRBJ1-2
cdr3_nt: TGTGCCAGCAGTCAAGGGACAGCTCTATCCGGCTACACCTTC
cdr3_aa: CASSQGTALSGYTF

d_call: .
v_call: TRBV6-1
cdr3_length: 15
clone_size: .
j_call: TRBJ2-1
cdr3_nt: TGTGCCAGCAGAGCCCCAAGCGCTCACTACAATGAGCAGTTCTTC
cdr3_aa: CASRAPSAHYNEQFF

d_call: .
v_call: TRBV7-9
cdr3_length: 16
clone_size: .
j_call: TRBJ2-2
cdr3_nt: TGTGCCAGCATCCTTTCGGGGGCCCAGAACACCGGGGAGCTGTTTTTT
cdr3_aa: CASILSGAQNTGELFF

d_call: .
v_call: TRBV6-6
cdr3_length: 13
clone_size: .
j_call: TRBJ1-5
cdr3_nt: TGTGCCAGCAGTGCGGGGGAGGTTCAGCCCCAGCATTTT
cdr3_aa: CASSAGEVQPQHF

d_call: TRBD1
v_call: TRBV4-1
cdr3_length: 16
clone_size: .
j_call: TRBJ2-5
cdr3_nt: TGCGCCAGCAGCCAAGATGAGACAGGGGGGTTGGAGACCCAGTACTTC
cdr3_aa: CASSQDETGGLETQYF

d_call: .
v_call: TRBV19
cdr3_length: 15
clone_size: .
j_call: TRBJ2-1
cdr3_nt: TGTGCCAGTAGTCCCGGCCTGGGGGCCTACAATGAGCAGTTCTTC
cdr3_aa: CASSPGLGAYNEQFF

d_call: .
v_call: TRBV28
cdr3_length: 15
clone_size: .
j_call: TRBJ1-4
cdr3_nt: TGTGCCAGCAGTTCCACAGGGTATGCTAATGAAAAACTGTTTTTT
cdr3_aa: CASSSTGYANEKLFF

d_call: .
v_call: TRBV6-1
cdr3_length: 16
clone_size: .
j_call: TRBJ1-5
cdr3_nt: TGTGCCAGCAGTGAAGGGACGGGAGGCGGTATGCAGCCCCAGCATTTT
cdr3_aa: CASSEGTGGGMQPQHF

d_call: .
v_call: TRBV6-1
cdr3_length: 16
clone_size: .
j_call: TRBJ2-1
cdr3_nt: TGTGCCAGCAGTGGGGTAAGGGTTCAGGGACGCAATGAGCAGTTCTTC
cdr3_aa: CASSGVRVQGRNEQFF

d_call: .
v_call: TRBV19
cdr3_length: 14
clone_size: .
j_call: TRBJ1-1
cdr3_nt: TGTGCCAGTAGTAACTTAGGGTACACGACTGAAGCTTTCTTT
cdr3_aa: CASSNLGYTTEAFF

d_call: .
v_call: TRBV7-9
cdr3_length: 13
clone_size: .
j_call: TRBJ2-4
cdr3_nt: TGTGCCAGCAGCTTTGGGGGTGAGGACATTCAGTACTTC
cdr3_aa: CASSFGGEDIQYF

d_call: .
v_call: TRBV5-1
cdr3_length: 12
clone_size: few
j_call: TRBJ1-2
cdr3_nt: TGCGCCAGCAGCATCGGGAGGTATGGCTACACCTTC
cdr3_aa: CASSIGRYGYTF

d_call: TRBD1
v_call: TRBV7-2
cdr3_length: 13
clone_size: medium-sized
j_call: TRBJ1-1
cdr3_nt: TGTGCCAGCAGCTTATCAGGGGGCACTGAAGCTTTCTTT
cdr3_aa: CASSLSGGTEAFF

d_call: .
v_call: TRBV10-3
cdr3_length: 14
clone_size: .
j_call: TRBJ2-2
cdr3_nt: TGTGCCATCAGTGAGCTTAGGGGCACCGGGGAGCTGTTTTTT
cdr3_aa: CAISELRGTGELFF

d_call: TRBD1
v_call: TRBV7-9
cdr3_length: 15
clone_size: .
j_call: TRBJ2-5
cdr3_nt: TGTGCCAGCAGCTTAACAGGGACAGGCCAAGAGACCCAGTACTTC
cdr3_aa: CASSLTGTGQETQYF

d_call: TRBD2
v_call: TRBV4-2
cdr3_length: 16
clone_size: .
j_call: TRBJ2-3
cdr3_nt: TGTGCCAGCAGCCCTCGACTAGCGCGGAGCGTGGATACGCAGTATTTT
cdr3_aa: CASSPRLARSVDTQYF

d_call: TRBD2
v_call: TRBV2
cdr3_length: 16
clone_size: .
j_call: TRBJ2-7
cdr3_nt: TGTGCCAGCAGTGAAGAGGGGACTAGCGGTACCTACGAGCAGTACTTC
cdr3_aa: CASSEEGTSGTYEQYF

d_call: .
v_call: TRBV11-2
cdr3_length: 15
clone_size: .
j_call: TRBJ1-1
cdr3_nt: TGTGCCAGCAGCTTAGGATGGGGGCCTAACACTGAAGCTTTCTTT
cdr3_aa: CASSLGWGPNTEAFF

d_call: .
v_call: TRBV5-5
cdr3_length: 16
clone_size: .
j_call: TRBJ2-3
cdr3_nt: TGTGCCAGCAGCCGCGTAAGGACAGCCTACACAGATACGCAGTATTTT
cdr3_aa: CASSRVRTAYTDTQYF

d_call: .
v_call: TRBV21-1
cdr3_length: 22
clone_size: .
j_call: TRBJ2-7
cdr3_nt: TGTGCCAGCAGCAACCCCTGGACAGGGAGTGAACTAGCGGGAGGACCGACCTACGAGCAGTACTTC
cdr3_aa: CASSNPWTGSELAGGPTYEQYF

d_call: TRBD1
v_call: TRBV2
cdr3_length: 15
clone_size: .
j_call: TRBJ1-1
cdr3_nt: TGTGCCAGCAGTAGTCGGACAGGGGGAGGCCCTGAAGCTTTCTTT
cdr3_aa: CASSSRTGGGPEAFF

d_call: .
v_call: TRBV2
cdr3_length: 13
clone_size: .
j_call: TRBJ2-5
cdr3_nt: TGTGCCAGCAGTGCTCAGCTCAGGGAGACCCAGTACTTC
cdr3_aa: CASSAQLRETQYF

d_call: TRBD2
v_call: TRBV7-9
cdr3_length: 13
clone_size: .
j_call: TRBJ2-1
cdr3_nt: TGTGCCAGCAGCTTTGGACTAGCGGGTTCTCAGTTCTTC
cdr3_aa: CASSFGLAGSQFF

d_call: .
v_call: TRBV2
cdr3_length: 14
clone_size: .
j_call: TRBJ1-4
cdr3_nt: TGTGCCAGCAATTTTGACAGAGGGGGTGAAAAACTGTTTTTT
cdr3_aa: CASNFDRGGEKLFF

d_call: .
v_call: TRBV5-5
cdr3_length: 15
clone_size: .
j_call: TRBJ2-2
cdr3_nt: TGTGCCAGCAGCTTGACGGGGGACGGCACCGGGGAGCTGTTTTTT
cdr3_aa: CASSLTGDGTGELFF

d_call: .
v_call: TRBV15
cdr3_length: 13
clone_size: .
j_call: TRBJ2-7
cdr3_nt: TGTGCCACCAGCAGTATAAAGCGAGGCGAGCAGTACTTC
cdr3_aa: CATSSIKRGEQYF

d_call: .
v_call: TRBV18
cdr3_length: 14
clone_size: .
j_call: TRBJ2-7
cdr3_nt: TGTGCCAGCTCCCGGGATGGCAGCTCCTACGAGCAGTACTTC
cdr3_aa: CASSRDGSSYEQYF

d_call: .
v_call: TRBV5-1
cdr3_length: 12
clone_size: .
j_call: TRBJ2-5
cdr3_nt: TGCGCCAGCAGCTTGCGACAAGAGACCCAGTACTTC
cdr3_aa: CASSLRQETQYF

d_call: .
v_call: TRBV6-5
cdr3_length: 15
clone_size: few
j_call: TRBJ2-7
cdr3_nt: TGTGCCAGCAGTTACTCCGCAGCGGACTCCTACGAGCAGTACTTC
cdr3_aa: CASSYSAADSYEQYF

d_call: .
v_call: TRBV5-5
cdr3_length: 15
clone_size: .
j_call: TRBJ2-7
cdr3_nt: TGTGCCAGCAGCTTTCGGGGCGGGACCTCCTACGAGCAGTACTTC
cdr3_aa: CASSFRGGTSYEQYF

d_call: .
v_call: TRBV2
cdr3_length: 11
clone_size: .
j_call: TRBJ1-1
cdr3_nt: TGTGCCAGCAGTGAGGGAGCCTGGGCTTTCTTT
cdr3_aa: CASSEGAWAFF

d_call: .
v_call: TRBV5-1
cdr3_length: 15
clone_size: .
j_call: TRBJ2-1
cdr3_nt: TGCGCCAGCAGCTTGGGGACCAATATCTACAATGAGCAGTTCTTC
cdr3_aa: CASSLGTNIYNEQFF

d_call: TRBD2
v_call: TRBV5-1
cdr3_length: 16
clone_size: once
j_call: TRBJ2-3
cdr3_nt: TGCGCCAGCAGCTTGGAGGGACTACTGAGCACAGATACGCAGTATTTT
cdr3_aa: CASSLEGLLSTDTQYF

d_call: .
v_call: TRBV10-2
cdr3_length: 14
clone_size: .
j_call: TRBJ1-4
cdr3_nt: TGCGCCAGCAGTGAGGGGACGACTAATGAAAAACTGTTTTTT
cdr3_aa: CASSEGTTNEKLFF

d_call: TRBD2
v_call: TRBV28
cdr3_length: 15
clone_size: .
j_call: TRBJ2-7
cdr3_nt: TGTGCCAGCAGTCCCCCCGGGACTAGGAAGGACGAGCAGTACTTC
cdr3_aa: CASSPPGTRKDEQYF

d_call: .
v_call: TRBV2
cdr3_length: 15
clone_size: .
j_call: TRBJ1-5
cdr3_nt: TGTGCCAGCAGTAAACGATTGACAGGCAATCAGCCCCAGCATTTT
cdr3_aa: CASSKRLTGNQPQHF

d_call: TRBD1
v_call: TRBV6-5
cdr3_length: 14
clone_size: .
j_call: TRBJ1-6
cdr3_nt: TGTGCCAGCAGTAGACAGGGGACTAATTCACCCCTCCACTTT
cdr3_aa: CASSRQGTNSPLHF

d_call: .
v_call: TRBV28
cdr3_length: 15
clone_size: .
j_call: TRBJ1-1
cdr3_nt: TGTGCCAGCAGTTCTCCACGGGGGGGGGACACTGAAGCTTTCTTT
cdr3_aa: CASSSPRGGDTEAFF

d_call: TRBD1
v_call: TRBV2
cdr3_length: 14
clone_size: .
j_call: TRBJ2-7
cdr3_nt: TGTGCCAGTAGATCCGGGACAGGGGCGGGGGAGCAGTACTTC
cdr3_aa: CASRSGTGAGEQYF

d_call: TRBD1
v_call: TRBV28
cdr3_length: 15
clone_size: .
j_call: TRBJ1-2
cdr3_nt: TGTGCCAGCAGTTTCAAGACAGGGAGTCACTATGGCTACACCTTC
cdr3_aa: CASSFKTGSHYGYTF

d_call: .
v_call: TRBV11-2
cdr3_length: 15
clone_size: .
j_call: TRBJ1-2
cdr3_nt: TGTGCCAGCAGCCCTGGACAAGTCCTATCCGATGGCTACACCTTC
cdr3_aa: CASSPGQVLSDGYTF

d_call: .
v_call: TRBV19
cdr3_length: 13
clone_size: once
j_call: TRBJ2-1
cdr3_nt: TGTGCCAGTAGTATAATTGGATATAATGAGCAGTTCTTC
cdr3_aa: CASSIIGYNEQFF

d_call: .
v_call: TRBV19
cdr3_length: 14
clone_size: .
j_call: TRBJ1-1
cdr3_nt: TGTGCCAGTAGTATAACAGGAAAGAACACTGAAGCTTTCTTT
cdr3_aa: CASSITGKNTEAFF

d_call: .
v_call: TRBV7-9
cdr3_length: 15
clone_size: .
j_call: TRBJ2-3
cdr3_nt: TGTGCCAGCAGCTTAGGGGCGGGAACCACAGATACGCAGTATTTT
cdr3_aa: CASSLGAGTTDTQYF

d_call: .
v_call: TRBV5-1
cdr3_length: 16
clone_size: .
j_call: TRBJ2-7
cdr3_nt: TGCGCCAGCAGCCCGTCCGGGACTGGCGGTACCTACGAGCAGTACTTC
cdr3_aa: CASSPSGTGGTYEQYF

d_call: TRBD2
v_call: TRBV29-1
cdr3_length: 14
clone_size: .
j_call: TRBJ2-7
cdr3_nt: TGCAGCGCTGAAATGACTAGCGGGGGCTACGAGCAGTACTTC
cdr3_aa: CSAEMTSGGYEQYF

d_call: .
v_call: TRBV7-9
cdr3_length: 15
clone_size: .
j_call: TRBJ2-1
cdr3_nt: TGTGCCAGCAGCTTACAAGGCACACCAAACAATGAGCAGTTCTTC
cdr3_aa: CASSLQGTPNNEQFF

d_call: TRBD2
v_call: TRBV6-1
cdr3_length: 14
clone_size: .
j_call: TRBJ2-3
cdr3_nt: TGTGCCAGCAGTGAATCAAGCGGGAGGGATACGCAGTATTTT
cdr3_aa: CASSESSGRDTQYF

d_call: .
v_call: TRBV19
cdr3_length: 11
clone_size: .
j_call: TRBJ2-3
cdr3_nt: TGTGCCAGTAGTATAGAGGATACGCAGTATTTT
cdr3_aa: CASSIEDTQYF

d_call: .
v_call: TRBV11-2
cdr3_length: 14
clone_size: .
j_call: TRBJ1-2
cdr3_nt: TGTGCCAGCAGCTCCTCCATGGCTCTCTATGGCTACACCTTC
cdr3_aa: CASSSSMALYGYTF